This T cell receptor beta chain was retrieved from a study of T cells in Graves' hyperthyroidism and ophthalmopathy. As for the study in general: Sampling of peripheral blood happened at initial diagnosis, prior to any treatment.

These patients, aged 18 to 65, had recently diagnosed hyperthyroidism lasting under 2 months. Patients were excluded for uncontrolled infection, other autoimmune disease, pregnancy or lactation. The length of the CDR3 is 15 residues. V lost 3 bases, J lost 1 base, and 2 bases stayed unmatched. Researchers took RNA transcripts and amplified the TCR beta CDR3 regions from them. The HTBI set primed first-round TCR CDR3 RT-PCR. From the multiplex PCR reads, TCRdb called clonotypes with MiXCR, one entry per CDR3 protein. Seen here are some 620,000 distinct CDR3 sequences, about 16% observed once, and the top ten hold around 4%.

The chain uses TRBV12-3 or TRBV12-4 and TRBJ2-2; 7 nucleotides line up with TRBD2. The material sequenced was blood. This sequence originates from a young woman with Graves' hyperthyroidism. CDR3 bases: TGTGCCAGCAGTTTTAGCGGGTGGAACACCGGGGAGCTGTTTTTT. Amino acids: CASSFSGWNTGELFF.